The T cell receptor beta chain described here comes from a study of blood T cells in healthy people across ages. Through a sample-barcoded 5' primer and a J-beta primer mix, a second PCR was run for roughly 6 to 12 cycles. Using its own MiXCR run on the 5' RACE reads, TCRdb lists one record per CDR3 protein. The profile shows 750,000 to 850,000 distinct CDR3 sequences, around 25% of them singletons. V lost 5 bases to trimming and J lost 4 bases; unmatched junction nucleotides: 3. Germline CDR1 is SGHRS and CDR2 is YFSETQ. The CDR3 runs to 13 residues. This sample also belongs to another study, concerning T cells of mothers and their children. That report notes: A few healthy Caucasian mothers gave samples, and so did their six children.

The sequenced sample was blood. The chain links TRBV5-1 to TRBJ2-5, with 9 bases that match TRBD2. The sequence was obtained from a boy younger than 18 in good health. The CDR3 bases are TGCGCCAGCAGGGCTAGCGGGATAGAGACCCAGTACTTC. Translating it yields CASRASGIETQYF.